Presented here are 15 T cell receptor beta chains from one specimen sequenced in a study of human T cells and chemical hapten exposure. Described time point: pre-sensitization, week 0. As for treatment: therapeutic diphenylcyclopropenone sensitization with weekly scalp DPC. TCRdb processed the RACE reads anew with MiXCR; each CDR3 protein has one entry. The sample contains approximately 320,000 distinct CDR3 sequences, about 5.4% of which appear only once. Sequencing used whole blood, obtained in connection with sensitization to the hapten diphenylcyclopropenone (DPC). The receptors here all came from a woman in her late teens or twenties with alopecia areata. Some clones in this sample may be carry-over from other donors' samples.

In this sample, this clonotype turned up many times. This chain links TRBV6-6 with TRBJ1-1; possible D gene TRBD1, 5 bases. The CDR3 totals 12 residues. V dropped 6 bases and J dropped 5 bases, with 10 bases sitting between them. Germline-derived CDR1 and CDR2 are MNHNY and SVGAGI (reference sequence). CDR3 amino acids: CASSSGGTEAFF. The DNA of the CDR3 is TGTGCCAGCAGCTCCGGGGGGACTGAAGCTTTCTTT.

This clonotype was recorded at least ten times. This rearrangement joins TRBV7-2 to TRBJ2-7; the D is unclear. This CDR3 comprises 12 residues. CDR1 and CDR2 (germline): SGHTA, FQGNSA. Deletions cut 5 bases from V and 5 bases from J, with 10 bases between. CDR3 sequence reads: CASSRAGDEQYF. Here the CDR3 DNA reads TGTGCCAGCAGCCGTGCAGGTGACGAGCAGTACTTC. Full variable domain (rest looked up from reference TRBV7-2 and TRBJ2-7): GAGVSQSPSNKVTEKGKDVELRCDPISGHTALYWYRQSLGQGLEFLIYFQGNSAPDKSGLPSDRFSAERTGGSVSTLTIQRTQQEDSAVYLCASSRAGDEQYFGPGTRLTVT.

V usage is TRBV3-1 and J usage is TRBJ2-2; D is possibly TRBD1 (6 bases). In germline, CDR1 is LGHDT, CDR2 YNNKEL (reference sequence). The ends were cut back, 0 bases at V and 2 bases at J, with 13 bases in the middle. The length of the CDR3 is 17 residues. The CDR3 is CASSQDLRTENTGELFF. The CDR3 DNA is TGTGCCAGCAGCCAAGATTTGAGGACAGAAAACACCGGGGAGCTGTTTTTT.

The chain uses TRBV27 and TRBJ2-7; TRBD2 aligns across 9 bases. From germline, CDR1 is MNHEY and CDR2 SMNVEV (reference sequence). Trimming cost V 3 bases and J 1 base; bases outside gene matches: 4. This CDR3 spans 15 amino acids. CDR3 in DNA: TGTGCCAGCAGTTTCGGCGGGGGGGTATCCTACGAGCAGTACTTC. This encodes CASSFGGGVSYEQYF.

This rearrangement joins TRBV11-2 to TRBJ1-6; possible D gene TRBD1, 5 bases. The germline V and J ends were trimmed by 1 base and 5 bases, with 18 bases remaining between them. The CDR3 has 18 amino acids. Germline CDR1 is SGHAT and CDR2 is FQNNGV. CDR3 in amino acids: CASSLAYGDLHNNSPLHF. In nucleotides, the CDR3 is TGTGCCAGCAGCTTAGCGTATGGGGACCTTCATAATAATTCACCCCTCCACTTT.

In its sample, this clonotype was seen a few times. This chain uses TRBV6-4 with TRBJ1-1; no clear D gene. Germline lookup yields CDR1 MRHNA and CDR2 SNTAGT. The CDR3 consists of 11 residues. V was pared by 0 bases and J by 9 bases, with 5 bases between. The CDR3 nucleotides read TGTGCCAGCAGTGACTCCGGAAAAGCTTTCTTT. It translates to CASSDSGKAFF.

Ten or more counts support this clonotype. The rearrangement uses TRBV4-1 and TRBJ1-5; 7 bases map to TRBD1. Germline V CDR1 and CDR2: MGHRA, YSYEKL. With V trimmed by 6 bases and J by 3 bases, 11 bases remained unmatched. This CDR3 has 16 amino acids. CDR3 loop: CASSQLQGVYNQPQHF. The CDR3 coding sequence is TGCGCCAGCAGTCAACTTCAGGGGGTGTACAATCAGCCCCAGCATTTT.

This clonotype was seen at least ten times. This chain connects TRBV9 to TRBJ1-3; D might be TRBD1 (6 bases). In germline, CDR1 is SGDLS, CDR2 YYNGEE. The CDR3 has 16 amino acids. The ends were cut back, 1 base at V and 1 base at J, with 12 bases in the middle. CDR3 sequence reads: CASSVRGGGSGNTIYF. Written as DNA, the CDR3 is TGTGCCAGCAGCGTACGGGGAGGGGGTTCTGGAAACACCATATATTTT.

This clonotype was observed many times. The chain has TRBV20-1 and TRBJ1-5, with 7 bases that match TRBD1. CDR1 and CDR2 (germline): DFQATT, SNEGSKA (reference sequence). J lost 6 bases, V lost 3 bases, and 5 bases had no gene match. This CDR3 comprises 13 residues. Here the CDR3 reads CSASGRGLQPQHF. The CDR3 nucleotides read TGCAGTGCTAGCGGGAGGGGGCTTCAGCCCCAGCATTTT.

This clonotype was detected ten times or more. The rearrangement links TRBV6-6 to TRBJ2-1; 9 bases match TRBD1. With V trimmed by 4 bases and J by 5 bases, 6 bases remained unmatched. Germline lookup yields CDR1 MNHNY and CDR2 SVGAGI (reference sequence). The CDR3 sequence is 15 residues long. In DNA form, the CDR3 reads TGTGCCAGCAGTTCGCCCGGGACAGGGCACAATGAGCAGTTCTTC. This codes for CASSSPGTGHNEQFF.

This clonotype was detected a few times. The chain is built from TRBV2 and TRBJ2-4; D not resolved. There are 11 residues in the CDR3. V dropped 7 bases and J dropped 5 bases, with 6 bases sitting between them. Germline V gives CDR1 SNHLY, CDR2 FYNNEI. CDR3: CASMDENIQYF. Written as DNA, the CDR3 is TGTGCCAGCATGGATGAAAACATTCAGTACTTC. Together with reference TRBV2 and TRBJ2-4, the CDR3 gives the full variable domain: EPEVTQTPSHQVTQMGQEVILRCVPISNHLYFYWYRQILGQKVEFLVSFYNNEISEKSEIFDDQFSVERPDGSNFTLKIRSTKLEDSAMYFCASMDENIQYFGAGTRLSVL.

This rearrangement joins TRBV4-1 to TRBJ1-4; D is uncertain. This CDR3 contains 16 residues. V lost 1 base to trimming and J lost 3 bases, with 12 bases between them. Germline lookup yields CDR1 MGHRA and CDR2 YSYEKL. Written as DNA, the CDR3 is TGCGCCAGCAGCCAAGGGGCCAGCTTTGCTAATGAAAAACTGTTTTTT. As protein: CASSQGASFANEKLFF.

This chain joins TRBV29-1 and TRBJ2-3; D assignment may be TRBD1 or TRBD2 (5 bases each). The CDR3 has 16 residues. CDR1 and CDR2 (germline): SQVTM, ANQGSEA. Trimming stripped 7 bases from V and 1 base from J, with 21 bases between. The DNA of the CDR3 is TGCAGCGCACACGGGACCCGGGGCCAATGCACAGATACGCAGTATTTT. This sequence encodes CSAHGTRGQCTDTQYF.

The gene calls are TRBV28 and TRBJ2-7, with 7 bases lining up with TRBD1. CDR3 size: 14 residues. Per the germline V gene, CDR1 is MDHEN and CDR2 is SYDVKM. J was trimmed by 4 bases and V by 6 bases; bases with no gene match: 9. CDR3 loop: CASSPGQTIYEQYF. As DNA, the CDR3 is TGTGCCAGCAGCCCGGGACAGACGATTTACGAGCAGTACTTC.

The CDR3 sequence is CSAKAGPTDTQYF. CDR3 in DNA: TGCAGTGCAAAAGCGGGGCCGACAGATACGCAGTATTTT. This chain joins TRBV20-1 and TRBJ2-3; 7 bases are shared with TRBD2. Trimming removed 6 bases from V and 3 bases from J; junction bases left unmatched: 6. Germline loops: CDR1 DFQATT, CDR2 SNEGSKA (reference sequence). The CDR3 covers 13 residues.